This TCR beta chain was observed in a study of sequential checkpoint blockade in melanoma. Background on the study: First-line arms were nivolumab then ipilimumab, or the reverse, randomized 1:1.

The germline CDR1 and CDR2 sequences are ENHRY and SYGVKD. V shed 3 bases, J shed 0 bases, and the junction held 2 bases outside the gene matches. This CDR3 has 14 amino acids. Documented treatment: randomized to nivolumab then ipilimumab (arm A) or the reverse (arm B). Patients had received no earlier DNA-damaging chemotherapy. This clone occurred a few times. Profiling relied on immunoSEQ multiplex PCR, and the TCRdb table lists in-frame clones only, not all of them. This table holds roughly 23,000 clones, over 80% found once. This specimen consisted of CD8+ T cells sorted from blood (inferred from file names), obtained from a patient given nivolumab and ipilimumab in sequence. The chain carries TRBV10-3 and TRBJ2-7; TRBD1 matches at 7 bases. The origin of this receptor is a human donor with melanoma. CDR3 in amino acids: CAISEWDSSYEQYF. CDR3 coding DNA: TGTGCCATCAGTGAATGGGACAGCTCCTACGAGCAGTACTTC.